Each of the 5 T cell receptor beta chains below was sequenced from the same sample in a study of blood T cell repertoires in COVID-19. The method was immunoSEQ multiplex PCR; TCRdb's version includes in-frame clones alone and lacks a portion of them. The profile shows 250,000 or so clones, 85% to 90% of them singletons. Source material: PBMCs or T cells enriched from blood (not recorded which). Receptor source: a middle-aged man who had recovered from COVID-19.

J is TRBJ2-7 and V is TRBV11-2; maybe TRBD2 (6 bases). With 6 bases removed from V and 7 bases from J, the gap between germline ends came to 25 bases. The CDR3 is made up of 16 amino acids. CDR1 and CDR2 (germline): SGHAT, FQNNGV. This chain's CDR3 is CASRGPGVAGLREQYF. DNA for the CDR3: TGTGCCAGCAGGGGCCCGGGGGTTGCGGGATTGAGAGAGCAGTACTTC.

V is TRBV5-1 and J is TRBJ2-3, with 9 bases fitting TRBD1. V was clipped by 5 bases and J by 2 bases; unmatched bases: 9. The CDR3 is 16 residues long. The germline gives CDR1 SGHRS, CDR2 YFSETQ. The CDR3 DNA sequence: TGCGCCAGCAGTCGAACAGACAGGGGGTTCACAGATACGCAGTATTTT. It is translated as CASSRTDRGFTDTQYF.

This clone was observed a handful of times. The chain uses TRBV27 and TRBJ2-7, with a possible D match to TRBD1 (5 bases). V was clipped by 5 bases and J by 5 bases, with 19 bases between them. This CDR3 comprises 15 residues. Germline CDR1 and CDR2: MNHEY and SMNVEV (reference sequence). For the CDR3, the DNA is TGTGCCAGCAGTACGGACATTAAATGGGCCGACGAGCAGTACTTC. Residues: CASSTDIKWADEQYF.

The V gene is TRBV27, the J gene TRBJ2-5; 11 bases line up with TRBD2. V shed 1 base, J shed 5 bases, and the junction held 6 bases outside the gene matches. The V gene's germline CDR1 is MNHEY and CDR2 SMNVEV (reference sequence). There are 16 residues in the CDR3. CDR3 amino acids: CASSLYTSGSPETQYF. CDR3 sequence (DNA): TGTGCCAGCAGTTTATACACTAGCGGGAGCCCCGAGACCCAGTACTTC.

CDR3 region: CASSKGQGGDEKLFF. The DNA of the CDR3 is TGTGCCAGCAGCAAAGGTCAGGGAGGGGACGAAAAACTGTTTTTT. The chain is built from TRBV7-2 and TRBJ1-4; a weak D match, TRBD1 (5 bases). Germline values: CDR1 SGHTA, CDR2 FQGNSA. This CDR3 is 15 amino acids long. V gave up 5 bases and J gave up 8 bases, with 18 bases separating them.